A selection of T cell receptor beta chains follows, all from one sample in a study of shared clonotypes between healthy human individuals. Clones were sequenced by immunoSEQ multiplex PCR, and TCRdb holds only the in-frame ones, with some missing. The sample carries about 1 million clones, roughly 75% recorded once. Sequencing used memory CD4+ T cells sorted from blood. These TCRs come from a man younger than 35 in good health. Each CDR3 is given without its conserved first and last residue. Each record gives: clone size, CDR3 length, V gene, J gene, CDR3 protein. Some rows have no size entry. The others give once, few or many, or a class for an expanded clone.

>-|10|TRBV10-3|TRBJ2-5
AISSGGETQY
>-|13|TRBV28|TRBJ1-3
ASSFRGQPGNTIY
>-|14|TRBV5-6|TRBJ2-3
ASRKPGTTPPDTQY
>-|15|TRBV5-4|TRBJ2-1
ASSLGLLAGASNEQF
>-|14|TRBV10-3|TRBJ2-7
AISSRKGTVYDEQY
>many|13|TRBV5-4|TRBJ2-2
ASSFSGIYTGELF
>-|13|TRBV5-5|TRBJ2-5
ASSLSQGAIETQY
>-|16|TRBV7-2|TRBJ2-7
ASSFFLGLASFSYEQY
>-|13|TRBV7-2|TRBJ1-6
ASSPQPGSNSPLH
>-|11|TRBV19|TRBJ2-5
ASSDRGGETQY
>-|13|TRBV12-5|TRBJ1-5
ASHTETVFNQPQH
>once|15|TRBV23-1|TRBJ2-5
ASSQLTGDRTYETQY
>-|13|TRBV5-1|TRBJ1-1
ASSLVGQKNTEAF
>few|14|TRBV28|TRBJ2-3
ASSPSVAGGLDTQY
>-|8|TRBV30|TRBJ1-2
AGGFDGYT
>few|13|TRBV5-1|TRBJ2-7
ASSLRVGAAEEQY
>-|15|TRBV21-1|TRBJ2-2
ASRKWSGSRDTGELF
>-|12|TRBV5-8|TRBJ2-2
ASSLYGAAGELF
>-|11|TRBV9|TRBJ2-1
ASSRLPSNEQF
>few|13|TRBV19|TRBJ1-3
ASSMLGSPGNTIY
>once|10|TRBV5-1|TRBJ1-1
ASSPLAGEAF
>few|13|TRBV25-1|TRBJ2-3
ASRRSGGALDTQY
>-|10|TRBV6-5|TRBJ2-7
ASSQGSPGQY
>-|15|TRBV5-1|TRBJ2-2
ASSLEAWAGDHRELF
>-|15|TRBV2|TRBJ2-7
ASSEAPPGQGADEQY
>-|12|TRBV7-9|TRBJ2-7
ASIPDGSHYEQY
>-|13|TRBV18|TRBJ1-1
ASSPFTGENTEAF
>-|16|TRBV14|TRBJ1-6
ASSQPDTTGVYNSPLH
>-|10|TRBV18|TRBJ2-7
ASSGTSWEQY
>-|13|TRBV5-5|TRBJ1-2
ASSLGGSANYGYT
>-|13|TRBV7-3|TRBJ2-1
ASSRQQGAFNEQF
>-|10|TRBV6-5|TRBJ1-6
ASSQISSPLH
>-|10|TRBV2|TRBJ1-6
ASSVRGLALH
>-|12|TRBV6-5|TRBJ1-5
ASRTGQGNQPQH
>-|12|TRBV2|TRBJ2-7
ASSWFGQGGEQY
>-|12|TRBV7-2|TRBJ1-5
ASSLKTGDQPQH
>few|12|TRBV5-4|TRBJ2-7
ASSWDRGGVEQY
>-|13|TRBV5-4|TRBJ2-1
ASSFSGTSYNEQF
>-|13|TRBV14|TRBJ2-1
ASSQDLGSWNEQF
>few|13|TRBV2|TRBJ1-5
ASSVESQGNQPQH
>-|12|TRBV28|TRBJ2-7
ASSQLGDRGHQY
>-|11|TRBV5-8|TRBJ2-7
ASNRGDSNEQY
>few|14|TRBV4-3|TRBJ1-4
ASSQGIQGGNEKLF
>few|11|TRBV2|TRBJ1-5
ASRPGENQPQH
>-|13|TRBV5-1|TRBJ2-1
ASSFGRENGNEQF
>few|10|TRBV5-4|TRBJ1-5
ASSLDGQPQH
>-|10|TRBV18|TRBJ1-4
ASSPKGEKLF
>-|12|TRBV28|TRBJ1-1
ASSLHGTVTEAF
>-|14|TRBV6-6|TRBJ2-6
ASSHTQGSGANVLT
>-|10|TRBV25-1|TRBJ1-1
ASSVHTSEAF
>-|11|TRBV14|TRBJ2-2
ASSIWGRGELF
>many|13|TRBV28|TRBJ2-3
ASRRDRGRGDTQY
>few|11|TRBV30|TRBJ1-1
AWSVQANTEAF
>-|11|TRBV28|TRBJ2-1
ASSFSAPNEQF
>-|13|TRBV19|TRBJ1-5
ASTTTGEGNQPQH
>many|12|TRBV28|TRBJ2-2
ASRGFGVAGELF
>-|12|TRBV2|TRBJ1-5
ASSGGNSNQPQH
>-|11|TRBV15|TRBJ2-7
ATSLRISYEQY
>-|14|TRBV19|TRBJ1-4
ASSGGQSGEAGKLF
>-|12|TRBV29-1|TRBJ1-2
SVDGASGSWGYT